What follows describes a single T cell receptor (beta chain). Which antigen it targets is not known. Every participant had a single incident cervical HPV16 infection, and women with prevalent HPV16 infections were excluded. Cervical HPV DNA was detected with MY09/MY11 PCR, and genotyping was done by dot-blot hybridization. Roughly 16 mL of heparinized blood were centrifuged, and the buffy coat was split into aliquots, frozen at -30 degrees C, and then kept at -80 degrees C. Genomic DNA was extracted from buffy coat specimens using QIAGEN kits. This sample was included in a study of T cells in women clearing cervical HPV infection (dated by TCRdb to 2016 to 2018). Looking at the study overall: Cases were 25 women with histologically confirmed HPV16-related CIN3 or worse, including 2 invasive cancers. The roughly 23 controls were women who cleared a single incident HPV16 infection within 12 months without developing precancer or cancer. Blood from cases was collected at the visit at which the lesion was first identified, whereas blood from controls was collected once infection was no longer detected. For cases, a median interval of roughly 150 days, with an interquartile range of roughly 85 to 220 days, was observed between lesion detection and blood sampling. Since only a few of the women had HLA typing available, the possibility that HLA type was acting as a confounder could not be ruled out. This exploratory proof-of-principle case-control study, nested within the Guanacaste HPV Natural History Study in Costa Rica, compared TCR repertoires among women with different cervical HPV16 outcomes. Cases were matched to controls by age within five years and by the year the sample was collected. Median age was 34 years in cases versus less than 40 in controls, and baseline characteristics did not differ significantly. In the parent cohort, some 11,000 women aged 18 or older were enrolled in Guanacaste, Costa Rica, during 1993 to 1994 and then followed for less than 8 years. As quality controls, five blinded duplicates were added to each group, bringing the total to about 60 samples made up of around 50 participants and around 10 replicates. Study-level results and caveats: Significantly higher TCR repertoire richness was observed in CIN3+ cases than in controls across sequencing depths, whereas no difference in evenness was found. Because the number of T cells in each sample was unknown, differences in richness could reflect differing T-cell content rather than repertoire biology. The cross-sectional design could not show whether the associations came before the infection or were a result of it, and neither effector/memory subsets nor HPV-specific T cells were isolated. Random forest classifiers that combined richness and V gene abundances separated cases from controls with an estimated AUC of less than 0.85.

Using the immunoSEQ assay, multiplex PCR amplified TCR beta CDR3 regions from an average of about 1,300 ng of genomic DNA per sample. The assay corrected primer bias using a complete synthetic TCR repertoire to establish an amplification baseline. Amplicons were sequenced on the Illumina platform. As for the authors' bioinformatics: Sequences were error-corrected by clustering with frequency ratios and a modified nearest-neighbor algorithm and were then analyzed in the immunoSEQ Analyzer with IMGT gene definitions. At each rarefaction depth, TCR richness and evenness were averaged over 20 rarefaction repeats, and samples with fewer sequences than the depth were excluded. Wilcoxon rank sum tests with FDR correction were used to compare V, D and J gene relative abundances between the groups. An intraclass correlation of roughly 95% for TCR richness and an average of around 80% across some 69 gene segments were obtained from the blinded duplicates. As stored in TCRdb, this immuneACCESS dataset retains in-frame rearrangements with V and J assigned. A fraction of the clones does not appear; measured against another copy, unresolved V genes explain less than half of the discrepancy, and the remainder lacks a known reason. The V and J calls and clone size were taken over from that table, and D and trimming were inferred from the DNA. This specimen's table enumerates around 28,000 clones. Jointly, the top ten make up around 3% of the sample.

Specimen: blood buffy coat. This clonotype originated in a woman aged 18 to 75 with a cervical HPV16 infection that either progressed to CIN3+ or cleared (not recorded which).

The sequenced CDR3 bases are TGTGCCAGCAGCTTAAGCGGGGGCAATCAGCCC. Its coded protein is CASSLSGGNQP. The full CDR3 sequence reads CASSLSGGNQPQHF. The rearranged segments are TRBV11-2 and TRBJ1-5; the D gene cannot be named for sure. The CDR3 is cut off 3 residues early in the read; its end comes from the germline J gene. V is shortened by 2 bases, J by 2 bases, and the region joining them spans 7 bases. Counted from cysteine to phenylalanine, this CDR3 has 14 amino acids. Sequencing covers 33 bases of the CDR3, shown here with the frame starting at base 1. The germline V gene supplies CDR1 SGHAT and CDR2 FQNNGV.